Listed below are T cell receptor beta chains from one sample, sequenced in a study of blood T cell repertoires in COVID-19. The data were produced by immunoSEQ multiplex PCR, yet TCRdb's version contains in-frame clones alone and is incomplete. Of approximately 190,000 clones listed, about 80% are singletons. The specimen sequenced was peripheral blood. The source of these receptors is a man in his thirties or forties with active or convalescent COVID-19. Each CDR3 is given with its conserved first and last residue. The D gene is left open where the match is weak. Some rows have no size entry. The others give once, few or many, or a class for an expanded clone.

clone size	V gene	D gene	J gene	CDR3 length	CDR3 protein	CDR3 DNA
once	TRBV6-5	.	TRBJ1-1	12	CAIVTGMGEAFF	TGTGCCATCGTAACAGGGATGGGTGAAGCTTTCTTT
.	TRBV15	.	TRBJ1-3	15	CATSPPSGSGNTIYF	TGTGCCACCAGTCCACCGTCGGGGAGTGGAAACACCATATATTTT
.	TRBV6-5	.	TRBJ1-1	14	CASSYARVNTEAFF	TGTGCCAGCAGTTACGCACGGGTGAACACTGAAGCTTTCTTT
.	TRBV6-4	.	TRBJ2-1	14	CASSDGDSSNEQFF	TGTGCCAGCAGTGACGGGGACTCCAGCAATGAGCAGTTCTTC
.	TRBV6-1	TRBD1	TRBJ1-2	14	CASSEADRVYGYTF	TGTGCCAGCAGTGAAGCGGACAGGGTCTATGGCTACACCTTC
.	TRBV11-2	TRBD1	TRBJ2-3	14	CASSLQGVADTQYF	TGTGCCAGCAGCTTACAGGGGGTGGCAGATACGCAGTATTTT
once	TRBV18	TRBD2	TRBJ2-5	15	CASSPLAGEQETQYF	TGTGCCAGCTCACCACTAGCGGGAGAACAAGAGACCCAGTACTTC
few	TRBV11-2	TRBD1	TRBJ2-7	18	CASSLALTWDRGSYEQYF	TGTGCCAGCAGCTTGGCGCTGACCTGGGACAGGGGCTCCTACGAGCAGTACTTC
.	TRBV10-3	TRBD1	TRBJ1-1	13	CAISDPAGGRAFF	TGTGCCATCAGTGATCCGGCAGGGGGCAGAGCTTTCTTT
.	TRBV21-1	.	TRBJ1-2	18	CASSKFGFGGCPPYCYTF	TGTGCCAGCAGCAAGTTTGGTTTCGGCGGGTGCCCTCCGTATTGCTACACCTTC
.	TRBV5-1	.	TRBJ2-1	14	CASSLLSSYNEQFF	TGCGCCAGCAGCTTGTTGAGCTCCTACAATGAGCAGTTCTTC
.	TRBV19	.	TRBJ2-6	14	CASSIESGANVLTF	TGTGCCAGTAGTATTGAGTCTGGGGCCAACGTCCTGACTTTC
.	TRBV15	TRBD1	TRBJ1-2	13	CATSDRTGAGYTF	TGTGCCACCAGCGACAGGACAGGGGCGGGCTACACCTTC
.	TRBV7-7	TRBD1	TRBJ2-5	15	CASSWGQGAGETQYF	TGTGCTAGCAGCTGGGGACAGGGGGCTGGGGAGACCCAGTACTTC
.	TRBV27	TRBD1	TRBJ1-2	18	CASRSQGGLTAWSYGYTF	TGTGCCAGCAGATCCCAGGGGGGACTGACCGCTTGGAGCTATGGCTACACCTTC
.	TRBV7-6	TRBD1	TRBJ1-4	20	CASSLTRWTGDIATNEKLFF	TGTGCCAGCAGCTTAACTCGTTGGACAGGAGACATTGCAACTAATGAAAAACTGTTTTTT
.	TRBV28	.	TRBJ2-7	15	CASSLGPGVTYEQYF	TGTGCCAGCAGTTTAGGGCCAGGGGTTACCTACGAGCAGTACTTC
once	TRBV28	.	TRBJ1-2	12	CASTGANYGYTF	TGTGCCAGCACAGGGGCTAACTATGGCTACACCTTC
.	TRBV5-5	.	TRBJ2-2	15	CASSLGRTNTGELFF	TGTGCCAGCAGCTTGGGGAGGACGAACACCGGGGAGCTGTTTTTT
.	TRBV7-9	.	TRBJ2-2	15	CASSPRRGNTGELFF	TGTGCCAGCAGCCCCAGAAGGGGGAACACCGGGGAGCTGTTTTTT
.	TRBV7-3	TRBD2	TRBJ2-2	19	CASSSPGGEPIPNTGELFF	TGTGCCAGCAGCTCCCCCGGGGGGGAACCCATTCCGAACACCGGGGAGCTGTTTTTT
once	TRBV9	.	TRBJ1-1	14	CASSVAQFGGEAFF	TGTGCCAGCAGCGTAGCTCAGTTCGGGGGGGAAGCTTTCTTT
once	TRBV10-2	.	TRBJ1-4	15	CASSESPGASEKLFF	TGCGCCAGCAGTGAGTCCCCAGGGGCCAGTGAAAAACTGTTTTTT
few	TRBV27	TRBD1	TRBJ2-5	15	CASSILQGAGETQYF	TGTGCCAGCAGCATACTACAGGGGGCTGGGGAGACCCAGTACTTC
few	TRBV23-1	.	TRBJ1-5	15	CASSHLTRGNQPQHF	TGCGCCAGCAGTCACCTGACAAGGGGTAATCAGCCCCAGCATTTT
.	TRBV5-1	TRBD2	TRBJ2-5	13	CASSSLAGETQYF	TGCGCCAGCAGCTCCCTAGCGGGAGAGACCCAGTACTTC
.	TRBV6-2/TRBV6-3	TRBD1	TRBJ2-7	14	CASSLTGNPYEQYF	TGTGCCAGCAGTTTGACAGGGAATCCCTACGAGCAGTACTTC
.	TRBV27	.	TRBJ2-1	12	CASSLWGDEQFF	TGTGCCAGCAGTTTATGGGGAGATGAGCAGTTCTTC
.	TRBV27	TRBD1	TRBJ1-1	16	CASSFFGTGKNTEAFF	TGTGCCAGCAGTTTTTTCGGGACAGGGAAGAACACTGAAGCTTTCTTT
.	TRBV12-3/TRBV12-4	.	TRBJ2-1	12	CASSLRGNEQFF	TGTGCCAGCAGTCTACGCGGCAATGAGCAGTTCTTC
.	TRBV7-7	.	TRBJ2-5	16	CASSLGRAVARETQYF	TGTGCTAGCAGCTTAGGCCGCGCGGTCGCTCGGGAGACCCAGTACTTC